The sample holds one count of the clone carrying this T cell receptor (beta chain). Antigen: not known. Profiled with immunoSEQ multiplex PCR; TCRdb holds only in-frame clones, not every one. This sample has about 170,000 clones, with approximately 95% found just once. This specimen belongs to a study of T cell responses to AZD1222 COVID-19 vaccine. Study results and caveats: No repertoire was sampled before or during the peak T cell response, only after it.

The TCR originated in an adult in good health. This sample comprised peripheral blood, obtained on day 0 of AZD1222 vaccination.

Here the CDR3 reads CASSTAGTGVGYTF. The CDR3 DNA reads TGTGCCAGCAGCACAGCCGGGACAGGGGTTGGCTACACCTTC. The chain recombines TRBV11-1 with TRBJ1-2, with 10 bases identical to TRBD1. This CDR3 has 14 residues. V was clipped by 5 bases and J by 7 bases; unmatched bases: 7. The germline gives CDR1 SGHAT, CDR2 FQDESV (reference sequence).